The sequence of this T cell receptor (beta chain) was determined in a study of blood T cell repertoires in COVID-19. In the source study's methods: For nucleated cells, counts were estimated from reference gene primer amplification. Produced via immunoSEQ multiplex PCR; TCRdb's table is partial and in-frame only. That table gives V, J and clone size, and the DNA gave D and trimming. The profile shows about 200,000 clones, more than 75% of them singletons. This clone appeared a few times. The length of the CDR3 is 16 residues. V was pared by 5 bases and J by 6 bases, with 11 bases of the junction left unmatched. The V gene's germline CDR1 is MNHEY and CDR2 SMNVEV (reference sequence).

The sample was peripheral blood. The source of this sequence is a man aged 40-49 years with active or convalescent COVID-19. The chain combines TRBV27 with TRBJ2-3; 10 bases agree with TRBD2. The CDR3 spells CASSLLASGSGDTQYF. CDR3 DNA sequence: TGTGCCAGCAGTCTCCTGGCTAGCGGGAGCGGTGATACGCAGTATTTT.